The 21 T cell receptor beta chains presented below share a single source sample, sequenced in a study of blood T cells in healthy people across ages. Through a sample-barcoded 5' primer and a J-beta primer mix, a second PCR was run for roughly 6 to 11 cycles. TCRdb independently ran MiXCR on the 5' RACE reads; one entry per CDR3 protein. Of some 1.5 million distinct CDR3 sequences in the sample, 28% were seen once. Sequenced input: blood. These receptors all come from a woman aged 25 to 45 in good health.

The CDR3 nucleotides read TGTGCCAGCAGCTTAGATGGAGTTGCCCAAGAGACCCAGTACTTC. It encodes CASSLDGVAQETQYF. The chain employs TRBV7-2 and TRBJ2-5; D is undetermined. V gave up 1 base and J gave up 1 base, with 10 bases separating them. Looked up from germline, CDR1 is SGHTA and CDR2 is FQGNSA. This CDR3 comprises 15 residues. The entire variable domain, with the rest obtained from reference TRBV7-2 and TRBJ2-5, is as follows: GAGVSQSPSNKVTEKGKDVELRCDPISGHTALYWYRQSLGQGLEFLIYFQGNSAPDKSGLPSDRFSAERTGGSVSTLTIQRTQQEDSAVYLCASSLDGVAQETQYFGPGTRLLVL.

The V gene is TRBV20-1, the J gene TRBJ1-5, with D perhaps TRBD1 (5 bases). Germline loops: CDR1 DFQATT, CDR2 SNEGSKA (reference sequence). CDR3 size: 14 residues. The V and J ends lost 1 base and 5 bases respectively, with 12 bases between them. The CDR3 DNA reads as TGCAGTGCTAGAGGTGGGGCTTGGTATCAGCCCCAGCATTTT. This gives the protein CSARGGAWYQPQHF.

To note about this clonotype: The CDR3 does not end in the conserved phenylalanine or tryptophan, so this is likely a read error. CDR3 nucleotides: TGTGCCAGCAGTTTTAGGAGGGAGACCCAGTACTCC. Translated: CASSFRRETQYS. The J gene is TRBJ2-5, the V gene TRBV12-3 or TRBV12-4, with D possibly TRBD2 on 5 matching bases. The CDR3 sequence is 12 residues long. The ends were cut back, 3 bases at V and 5 bases at J, with 7 bases in the middle.

This clonotype occurred a few times. The rearrangement uses TRBV4-1 and TRBJ2-1; 12 bases are shared with TRBD2. The CDR3 covers 15 residues. Germline trimming cut 7 bases from V and 12 bases from J; bases unmatched to any gene: 13. Germline CDR1 MGHRA, CDR2 YSYEKL. The CDR3 nucleotides read TGCGCCAGCAACCATCCTAGCGGGGGGGCCCATGGGCAGTTCTTC. It encodes CASNHPSGGAHGQFF.

The chain uses TRBV7-3 and TRBJ2-3; D possibly uses TRBD1 or TRBD2 (5 bases each). The CDR3 spans 13 residues. The germline CDR1 and CDR2 sequences are SGHTA and FQGTGA. Between the trimmed V and J ends, which lost 4 bases and 10 bases, there was a span of 15 bases. The DNA of the CDR3 is TGTGCCAGCAGCTCGGGACCCGCAGCCGCGCAGTATTTT. This sequence encodes CASSSGPAAAQYF.

This clonotype was picked up a small number of times. This chain links TRBV19 with TRBJ2-4, with TRBD1 matching 11 bases. CDR1 is LNHDA and CDR2 is SQIVND in the germline V gene (reference sequence). The CDR3 runs 14 residues. V was clipped by 3 bases and J by 5 bases; unmatched bases: 0. The DNA of the CDR3 is TGTGCCAGTAGTATGGGACAGGGGGAAAACATTCAGTACTTC. This codes for CASSMGQGENIQYF.

A remark on this clonotype: The CDR3 ends on some other residue instead of the conserved phenylalanine or tryptophan, so this is likely a read error. Because the CDR3's place on the DNA is in doubt, the DNA is left out and the CDR3 is given as listed by TCRdb. CDR3 residues: CASSPGLAGLASRYV. The chain employs TRBV12-3 or TRBV12-4 and TRBJ2-5; the table's D call, TRBD2, has no DNA check behind it. The CDR3 spans 15 residues, counting both ends.

In this sample, this clonotype turned up many times. V gene TRBV7-9 combines with J gene TRBJ2-1; no clear D gene. CDR3 size: 15 residues. With 1 base removed from V and 0 bases from J, the gap between germline ends came to 7 bases. The germline CDR1 and CDR2 sequences are SEHNR and FQNEAQ (reference sequence). Here the CDR3 DNA reads TGTGCCAGCAGCTTAGTTCTGAGCTCCTACAATGAGCAGTTCTTC. Protein sequence: CASSLVLSSYNEQFF.

This clonotype was picked up a small number of times. This chain uses TRBV6-5 with TRBJ1-1; 8 positions match TRBD1. The V segment lost 6 bases and the J segment 5 bases; nucleotides outside the gene matches: 11. The germline CDR1 and CDR2 sequences are MNHEY and SVGAGI. CDR3 length: 15 residues. The CDR3 nucleotides read TGTGCCAGCAGCCGCATTATCAGGGGGCAGACTGAAGCTTTCTTT. Protein: CASSRIIRGQTEAFF.

In this sample, this clonotype turned up many times. The V gene is TRBV3-1, the J gene TRBJ2-7; TRBD2 is a possible D gene (5 bases). The germline gives CDR1 LGHDT, CDR2 YNNKEL (reference sequence). There are 11 residues in the CDR3. V was pared by 1 base and J by 11 bases, with 9 bases between. In nucleotides, the CDR3 is TGTGCCAGCAGCCAAGCGGGGAACGAGTACTTC. It translates to CASSQAGNEYF.

This clonotype has just a few counts. CDR3 sequence reads: CASNAGGRGYTF. The CDR3 nucleotides read TGTGCCAGCAACGCAGGGGGTCGCGGCTACACCTTC. V and J are TRBV12-3 or TRBV12-4 and TRBJ1-2; the match to TRBD1 covers 7 bases. J was trimmed by 8 bases and V by 7 bases; bases with no gene match: 7. The CDR3 consists of 12 residues.

This chain joins TRBV7-2 and TRBJ1-4; possible D gene TRBD1, 6 bases. Trimming removed 6 bases at V and 5 bases at J, with 19 bases between. Germline assignment: CDR1 SGHTA and CDR2 FQGNSA. The CDR3 is made up of 16 amino acids. The CDR3 sequence is CASSPEGGRINEKLFF. In nucleotides, the CDR3 is TGTGCCAGCAGTCCGGAGGGGGGACGGATAAATGAAAAACTGTTTTTT.

This clonotype was detected only a few times. Written as DNA, the CDR3 is TGTGCCAGCAGTCCTATCCGCTCGACAGGGGTGTACAATGAGCAGTTCTTC. Protein sequence: CASSPIRSTGVYNEQFF. The rearrangement uses TRBV27 and TRBJ2-1, with TRBD1 matching over 8 bases. V was clipped by 5 bases and J by 4 bases; unmatched bases: 13. The CDR3 loop spans 17 amino acids. Germline lookup yields CDR1 MNHEY and CDR2 SMNVEV (reference sequence).

A few counts support this clonotype. The chain employs TRBV20-1 and TRBJ1-1, with D unresolved. The CDR3 extends over 12 amino acids. V dropped 2 bases and J dropped 2 bases, with 6 bases sitting between them. CDR1 is DFQATT, CDR2 SNEGSKA, per germline (reference sequence). Written as DNA, the CDR3 is TGCAGTGCTAGAAGGTCTAACACTGAAGCTTTCTTT. Its translation is CSARRSNTEAFF.

This chain links TRBV29-1 with TRBJ2-2; D may be TRBD2 (5 bases). Trimming took off 7 bases at V and 7 bases at J, with 22 bases between the two ends. The CDR3 consists of 15 residues. Germline V CDR1 and CDR2: SQVTM, ANQGSEA. Written as DNA, the CDR3 is TGCAGCGCTCAAAATGAACAGCTCGAGGGCGGGGAGCTGTTTTTT. It specifies CSAQNEQLEGGELFF.

In its sample, this clonotype was seen a few times. The rearrangement links TRBV12-3 or TRBV12-4 to TRBJ1-2, with 9 nucleotides matching TRBD1. V shed 4 bases, J shed 8 bases, and the junction held 5 bases outside the gene matches. CDR3 length: 13 residues. CDR3 nucleotide sequence: TGTGCCAGCAGTTCGGGACAGGGCATAGGCTACACCTTC. Translating it yields CASSSGQGIGYTF.

The chain uses TRBV5-6 and TRBJ1-2, with D possibly being TRBD1 (6 bases). Germline V gene lookup returns CDR1 SGHDT and CDR2 YYEEEE. The CDR3 sequence is 14 residues long. The ends were cut back, 0 bases at V and 7 bases at J, with 13 bases in the middle. CDR3 bases: TGTGCCAGCAGCTTGGGGGGTGACAGGAGTGGCTACACCTTC. This encodes CASSLGGDRSGYTF.

This clonotype occurred a few times. The V and J genes are TRBV20-1 and TRBJ2-5, with 10 bases lining up with TRBD1. Germline V gene lookup returns CDR1 DFQATT and CDR2 SNEGSKA (reference sequence). V dropped 6 bases and J dropped 5; count of bases not matched to a gene: 12. This CDR3 has 15 amino acids. This CDR3 is CSAPGQGSAWETQYF. The CDR3 region has the DNA TGCAGTGCCCCGGGACAGGGGTCGGCTTGGGAGACCCAGTACTTC.

About this clonotype: A much larger clone lies a single base off, so this may be a read error. The CDR3 does not close with the conserved phenylalanine or tryptophan, likely indicating a read error. The V gene is TRBV5-1, the J gene TRBJ2-1; weak D call: TRBD1 (5 bases). V lost 3 bases and J lost 5, with 9 bases in between. The CDR3 loop spans 13 amino acids. Germline CDR1 is SGHRS and CDR2 is YFSETQ. Here the CDR3 DNA reads TGCGCCAGCAGCTGGGGCCCCAACAATGAGCAGTTCGTC. Its protein is CASSWGPNNEQFV.

The rearrangement links TRBV29-1 to TRBJ1-2, with D hard to call. CDR1 and CDR2 from the germline V gene are SQVTM and ANQGSEA. V was cut by 6 bases and J by 4 bases, with 15 bases left in between. The CDR3 is 13 amino acids. CDR3 protein: CSVNTGSGYGYTF. The CDR3 DNA sequence: TGCAGCGTCAATACGGGGAGCGGCTATGGCTACACCTTC.

In its sample, this clonotype was seen a few times. Written as DNA, the CDR3 is TGTGCCACCAGGTGGTCGAAGGAGGGCGGGGAGCTGTTTTTT. It yields the protein CATRWSKEGGELFF. This chain uses TRBV24-1 with TRBJ2-2; a possible D gene is TRBD2 (6 bases). The CDR3 sequence is 14 residues long. V dropped 7 bases and J dropped 7 bases, with 15 bases sitting between them. Germline V gene lookup returns CDR1 KGHDR and CDR2 SFDVKD.